The 22 T cell receptor beta chains reported below all come from one sample, sequenced in a study of blood T cell repertoires in COVID-19. Assay: immunoSEQ multiplex PCR; the TCRdb copy retains only in-frame clones and omits some. The sample records more than 140,000 clones, about 79% being singletons. The sequencing sample was made of peripheral blood. These receptors originate from a woman between 45 and 60 years old in a cohort sampled during active or convalescent COVID-19.

V is TRBV9 and J is TRBJ2-3; 7 positions match TRBD2. Trimming removed 0 bases from V and 3 bases from J; junction bases left unmatched: 4. The CDR3 is 15 residues long. Germline V lookup: CDR1 SGDLS, CDR2 YYNGEE. CDR3 in DNA: TGTGCCAGCAGCGTAGGGGCTAGCGGAACAGATACGCAGTATTTT. Its protein product is CASSVGASGTDTQYF.

V is TRBV5-6 and J is TRBJ1-1; unclear D gene. This CDR3 contains 11 residues. Trimming shortened V by 5 bases and J by 6 bases, and 8 bases separated the two germline ends. Germline loops: CDR1 SGHDT, CDR2 YYEEEE. CDR3 sequence (DNA): TGTGCCAGCAGTCTAGTGTCTGAAGCTTTCTTT. Translating it yields CASSLVSEAFF.

The J gene is TRBJ1-4, the V gene TRBV27; the match to TRBD1 covers 8 bases. The trim removed 5 bases at V and 3 bases at J, leaving 2 bases unmatched. The V gene's germline CDR1 is MNHEY and CDR2 SMNVEV (reference sequence). This CDR3 contains 14 residues. The CDR3 DNA is TGTGCCAGCAGTCAACAGGGGGCTAATGAAAAACTGTTTTTT. This sequence encodes CASSQQGANEKLFF.

The chain employs TRBV6-2 or TRBV6-3 and TRBJ1-4; D gene uncertain. Germline V gene data show CDR1 as MNHEY and CDR2 as SVGEGT. CDR3 size: 16 residues. V was cut by 0 bases and J by 8 bases, with 16 bases left in between. The CDR3 bases are TGTGCCAGCAGTTACTCGATTTGGTTCGGGGTCGAAAAACTGTTTTTT. It yields the protein CASSYSIWFGVEKLFF.

V gene TRBV15 combines with J gene TRBJ2-7; TRBD2 agrees at 14 bases. In germline, CDR1 is LNHNV, CDR2 YYDKDF (reference sequence). The CDR3 sequence is 14 residues long. Germline trimming cut 4 bases from V and 12 bases from J; bases unmatched to any gene: 8. The CDR3 is CATSTQRTSGGLYF. The CDR3 bases are TGTGCCACCAGCACCCAACGGACTAGCGGGGGGTTGTACTTC.

This rearrangement joins TRBV7-3 to TRBJ2-7; 16 nucleotides agree with TRBD2. Unmatched junction bases numbered 5, after V lost 4 bases and J lost 5 bases. The CDR3 has 16 amino acids. Germline assignment: CDR1 SGHTA and CDR2 FQGTGA. The CDR3 is CASSSGTSGGAHEQYF. DNA of the CDR3: TGTGCCAGCAGCTCAGGGACTAGCGGGGGGGCCCACGAGCAGTACTTC.

The chain employs TRBV10-3 and TRBJ2-7, with D perhaps matching TRBD1 (6 bases). The CDR3 spans 14 residues. Germline CDR1 reads ENHRY; CDR2 reads SYGVKD. The CDR3 here is CATTSGTKDHEQYF. The CDR3 DNA is TGTGCAACGACTTCCGGGACAAAAGACCACGAGCAGTACTTC.

The rearrangement links TRBV7-9 to TRBJ2-1, with D possibly being TRBD2 (5 bases). Trimming removed 5 bases from V and 7 bases from J, with 15 bases in between. The germline V gene encodes CDR1 SEHNR and CDR2 FQNEAQ (reference sequence). This CDR3 region has 14 residues. Written as DNA, the CDR3 is TGTGCCAGCAGCAGAGGTGTCGAGGGAAATGAGCAGTTCTTC. It translates to CASSRGVEGNEQFF.

The V and J genes are TRBV6-5 and TRBJ1-1, with D perhaps TRBD1 (5 bases). V lost 4 bases and J 0 bases, leaving 9 bases between the germline ends. Germline V gives CDR1 MNHEY, CDR2 SVGAGI. The CDR3 is made up of 14 amino acids. The CDR3 loop is CASSSGRVNTEAFF. CDR3 bases: TGTGCCAGCAGTTCTGGCAGGGTGAACACTGAAGCTTTCTTT.

The CDR3 DNA sequence: TGTGCCAGCAGCCTAAATTGGGCCTATGGCTACACCTTC. Residues: CASSLNWAYGYTF. The genes are TRBV12-3 or TRBV12-4 and TRBJ1-2; D remains ambiguous. The CDR3 loop spans 13 amino acids. Trimming shortened V by 6 bases and J by 4 bases, and 12 bases separated the two germline ends.

This clone has a handful of counts. The chain combines TRBV7-2 with TRBJ1-5, with a weak D call TRBD1 (5 bases). Trimming took 4 bases from V and 9 from J, leaving 16 bases between them. The germline V gene encodes CDR1 SGHTA and CDR2 FQGNSA. The length of the CDR3 is 14 residues. CDR3 sequence: CASSSWGGEGPQHF. CDR3 coding DNA: TGTGCCAGCAGCTCGTGGGGAGGGGAAGGGCCCCAGCATTTT.

A few counts support this clone. V gene TRBV7-2 combines with J gene TRBJ2-3; no definite D call. Germline CDR1 is SGHTA and CDR2 is FQGNSA. CDR3 length: 13 amino acids. The V gene lost 5 bases and the J gene lost 4 bases, with 10 bases spanning the gap. CDR3 sequence (DNA): TGTGCCAGCAGCGTCACCAGCGCAGATACGCAGTATTTT. Its protein product is CASSVTSADTQYF. Together with reference TRBV7-2 and TRBJ2-3, the CDR3 gives the full variable domain: GAGVSQSPSNKVTEKGKDVELRCDPISGHTALYWYRQSLGQGLEFLIYFQGNSAPDKSGLPSDRFSAERTGGSVSTLTIQRTQQEDSAVYLCASSVTSADTQYFGPGTRLTVL.

This sequence joins TRBV5-1 and TRBJ1-1; TRBD1 might be the D (5 bases). Germline V lookup: CDR1 SGHRS, CDR2 YFSETQ. This CDR3 is built from 15 residues. V lost 0 bases, J lost 5 bases, and 14 bases lay in between. Here the CDR3 DNA reads TGCGCCAGCAGCTTGGCCGAGGCAGGGTTGACTGAAGCTTTCTTT. This sequence encodes CASSLAEAGLTEAFF.

The chain employs TRBV6-2 or TRBV6-3 and TRBJ2-1; 11 bases fit TRBD2. The V gene end was trimmed by 6 bases and the J gene end by 8 bases; junction bases not matched to a gene: 12. This CDR3 has 16 amino acids. CDR1 is MNHEY, CDR2 SVGEGT, per germline. In DNA, the CDR3 is TGTGCCAGCAGCCCTTCGACTAGCGGGGTCCGGTATGAGCAGTTCTTC. It codes for CASSPSTSGVRYEQFF.

This clone was recorded only once. J is TRBJ2-6 and V is TRBV2; D call uncertain. The V gene lost 1 base and the J gene lost 2 bases, with 6 bases spanning the gap. Looked up from germline, CDR1 is SNHLY and CDR2 is FYNNEI. The CDR3 contains 15 residues. This CDR3 reads CASSEGLPGANVLTF. The CDR3 region has the DNA TGTGCCAGCAGTGAAGGGCTCCCTGGGGCCAACGTCCTGACTTTC.

V gene TRBV19 combines with J gene TRBJ2-6; D is unclear. V dropped 6 bases and J dropped 0 bases, with 9 bases sitting between them. There are 15 residues in the CDR3. Germline V gene sequence: CDR1 LNHDA, CDR2 SQIVND (reference sequence). The CDR3 sequence: CASREGGSGANVLTF. The CDR3 nucleotides read TGTGCCAGTAGGGAAGGCGGCTCTGGGGCCAACGTCCTGACTTTC.

The DNA of the CDR3 is TGTGCCAGCAGTTCGGTGGGGACACCTCTTGAAAAACTGTTTTTT. It encodes CASSSVGTPLEKLFF. V gene TRBV27 combines with J gene TRBJ1-4; possibly TRBD1 for D (6 bases). This CDR3 is 15 amino acids long. Germline V lookup: CDR1 MNHEY, CDR2 SMNVEV (reference sequence). V was pared by 4 bases and J by 7 bases, with 16 bases between.

This clone appeared once. This rearrangement joins TRBV10-3 to TRBJ2-3; TRBD2 matches at 8 bases. Germline loops: CDR1 ENHRY, CDR2 SYGVKD. The ends lost 10 bases at V and 0 bases at J; junction bases unmatched: 3. This CDR3 is 13 amino acids long. CDR3 nucleotides: TGTGCCACGGGGGGGGGCAGCACAGATACGCAGTATTTT. It is translated as CATGGGSTDTQYF.

The rearrangement joins TRBV12-3 or TRBV12-4 to TRBJ2-1, with a possible D match to TRBD2 (5 bases). V shed 6 bases and J shed 3 bases, with 9 bases lying between them. CDR3 size: 13 residues. The chain's CDR3 is CASSTRGYNEQFF. DNA of the CDR3: TGTGCCAGCAGCACACGGGGCTACAATGAGCAGTTCTTC.

Written as DNA, the CDR3 is TGTGCCAGCAGCCAGGGACTACGTACCGGGGAGCTGTTTTTT. Translated, it gives CASSQGLRTGELFF. J is TRBJ2-2 and V is TRBV7-3; TRBD2 agrees at 7 bases. V shed 5 bases and J 5 bases; nucleotides not matched to a gene: 5. The CDR3 consists of 14 residues. From germline, CDR1 is SGHTA and CDR2 FQGTGA.

The genes are TRBV6-2 or TRBV6-3 and TRBJ2-7, with D perhaps TRBD1 (6 bases). With 3 bases removed from V and 7 bases from J, the gap between germline ends came to 10 bases. The CDR3 consists of 12 residues. CDR1 MNHEY and CDR2 SVGEGT come from the germline V gene. The CDR3 spells CASSYYREEQYF. The DNA for the CDR3 is TGTGCCAGCAGTTATTACAGGGAAGAGCAGTACTTC.

This clone was detected only once. CDR3: CASSEKGRGSGANVLTF. DNA for the CDR3: TGTGCCAGCAGTGAAAAGGGCAGGGGCTCTGGGGCCAACGTCCTGACTTTC. The chain has TRBV6-1 and TRBJ2-6; D might be TRBD1 (6 bases). The CDR3 loop spans 17 amino acids. The germline V gene encodes CDR1 MNHNS and CDR2 SASEGT. V was shortened by 2 bases and J by 0 bases, with 11 bases between the two germline ends.